The rows below give T cell receptor beta chains drawn from one sample of a study of blood T cell repertoires in COVID-19. Sequencing used immunoSEQ multiplex PCR; TCRdb keeps in-frame clones, though not all of them. The sample lists about 74,000 clones; roughly 84% were seen once. Sequences were obtained from peripheral blood. These receptor sequences come from an elderly man with acute or convalescent COVID-19. Both conserved end residues are part of each CDR3. Each record gives: J gene, D gene, clone size, V gene, CDR3 DNA, CDR3 protein. D genes are given only for firm matches. The size of a clone is reported for some rows only, either as once, few or many, or as a class for expanded clones.

j_gene: TRBJ2-2; d_gene: -; abundance: -; v_gene: TRBV27; CDR3nt: TGTGCCAGCAGTCCCAGACTCCGAAGCCCTAACACCGGGGAGCTGTTTTTT; CDR3aa: CASSPRLRSPNTGELFF
j_gene: TRBJ1-3; d_gene: -; abundance: -; v_gene: TRBV3-1/TRBV3-2; CDR3nt: TGTGCCAGCAGCCAACGACGGAGACCTGGAAACACCATATATTTT; CDR3aa: CASSQRRRPGNTIYF
j_gene: TRBJ2-1; d_gene: TRBD2; abundance: -; v_gene: TRBV30; CDR3nt: TGTGCCTGGACCACTAGCGGGGGGATATACAATGAGCAGTTCTTC; CDR3aa: CAWTTSGGIYNEQFF
j_gene: TRBJ1-6; d_gene: TRBD1; abundance: -; v_gene: TRBV13; CDR3nt: TGTGCCAGCAGCTTAGGGGGACAGGGGAATTCACCCCTCCACTTT; CDR3aa: CASSLGGQGNSPLHF
j_gene: TRBJ1-4; d_gene: -; abundance: -; v_gene: TRBV29-1; CDR3nt: TGCAGCGTTGAAACCCCGACTGGGAAACTGTTTTTT; CDR3aa: CSVETPTGKLFF
j_gene: TRBJ1-5; d_gene: -; abundance: few; v_gene: TRBV18; CDR3nt: TGTGCCAGCTCACGTCAGAATCAGCCCCAGCATTTT; CDR3aa: CASSRQNQPQHF
j_gene: TRBJ1-1; d_gene: -; abundance: -; v_gene: TRBV5-4; CDR3nt: TGTGCCAGCAGCTTGGACACGAACACTGAAGCTTTCTTT; CDR3aa: CASSLDTNTEAFF
j_gene: TRBJ2-3; d_gene: -; abundance: -; v_gene: TRBV4-1; CDR3nt: TGCCCCCGCAGCCGACGAGAGGGCACAGATACGCAGTATTTT; CDR3aa: CPRSRREGTDTQYF
j_gene: TRBJ2-3; d_gene: -; abundance: -; v_gene: TRBV5-1; CDR3nt: TGCGCCAGCAGCCTGCACAGGGTTATGACAGATACGCAGTATTTT; CDR3aa: CASSLHRVMTDTQYF
j_gene: TRBJ2-2; d_gene: -; abundance: -; v_gene: TRBV29-1; CDR3nt: TGCAGCGTTGGGGGAGCAGTTTCCGGGGAGCTGTTTTTT; CDR3aa: CSVGGAVSGELFF
j_gene: TRBJ2-7; d_gene: -; abundance: -; v_gene: TRBV2; CDR3nt: TGTGCCAGCAGCGAGGACAGATACGAGCAGTACTTC; CDR3aa: CASSEDRYEQYF
j_gene: TRBJ1-3; d_gene: -; abundance: -; v_gene: TRBV11-2; CDR3nt: TGTGCCAGCAGACATACTCCAGGGTTCCCCTTTGGAAACACCATATATTTT; CDR3aa: CASRHTPGFPFGNTIYF
j_gene: TRBJ1-4; d_gene: -; abundance: -; v_gene: TRBV4-3; CDR3nt: TGCGCCAGCAGCCCCGGGGCGGACAGAAGGGAAAAACTGTTTTTT; CDR3aa: CASSPGADRREKLFF
j_gene: TRBJ2-6; d_gene: -; abundance: -; v_gene: TRBV10-1; CDR3nt: TGCGCCAGCAGTGGTACTTTTGGGGGGAGCTCTGGGGCCAACGTCCTGACTTTC; CDR3aa: CASSGTFGGSSGANVLTF
j_gene: TRBJ1-3; d_gene: -; abundance: -; v_gene: TRBV19; CDR3nt: TGTGCCAGTAGATTCGACGGGGGGCCTGGAAACACCATATATTTT; CDR3aa: CASRFDGGPGNTIYF
j_gene: TRBJ2-3; d_gene: TRBD1; abundance: -; v_gene: TRBV24-1; CDR3nt: TGTGCCACCAGTGATCCGGGGGACAGGGGGACAGATACGCAGTATTTT; CDR3aa: CATSDPGDRGTDTQYF
j_gene: TRBJ2-1; d_gene: -; abundance: -; v_gene: TRBV13; CDR3nt: TGTGCCAGCAGCTTAGGACTAGTCTATGAGCAGTTCTTC; CDR3aa: CASSLGLVYEQFF
j_gene: TRBJ2-1; d_gene: TRBD2; abundance: -; v_gene: TRBV7-6; CDR3nt: TGTGCCAGCAGCTTAGTAGTGAGTAGCGGGAGGGCCGGTGAGCAGTTCTTC; CDR3aa: CASSLVVSSGRAGEQFF
j_gene: TRBJ1-2; d_gene: -; abundance: once; v_gene: TRBV2; CDR3nt: TGTGCCAGCAGTGAAGGGGGGCCCCTTAACTATGGCTACACCTTC; CDR3aa: CASSEGGPLNYGYTF
j_gene: TRBJ1-1; d_gene: TRBD1; abundance: -; v_gene: TRBV29-1; CDR3nt: TGCAGCGTTTCCAGGACAGGGGAGACTGAAGCTTTCTTT; CDR3aa: CSVSRTGETEAFF
j_gene: TRBJ2-3; d_gene: -; abundance: -; v_gene: TRBV7-2; CDR3nt: TGTGCCAGCAGCAGGACAGTTTCCATAGGGAAAGATACGCAGTATTTT; CDR3aa: CASSRTVSIGKDTQYF
j_gene: TRBJ1-4; d_gene: -; abundance: -; v_gene: TRBV19; CDR3nt: TGTGCCAGTTCGCGTGGAGGGACTGCAACTAATGAAAAACTGTTTTTT; CDR3aa: CASSRGGTATNEKLFF
j_gene: TRBJ2-3; d_gene: -; abundance: -; v_gene: TRBV7-3; CDR3nt: TGTGCCAGCAGCCTTCAGGGAGGACCCACAGATACGCAGTATTTT; CDR3aa: CASSLQGGPTDTQYF
j_gene: TRBJ2-1; d_gene: TRBD2; abundance: -; v_gene: TRBV3-1/TRBV3-2; CDR3nt: TGTGCCAGCAGCCAAGATATCACTAGCGGGAGGCCCGATCTACTAAAGTTCTTC; CDR3aa: CASSQDITSGRPDLLKFF
j_gene: TRBJ2-2; d_gene: TRBD2; abundance: -; v_gene: TRBV24-1; CDR3nt: TGTGCCACCAGTGATTTGCCTGCTAGCGGGAACACCGGGGAGCTGTTTTTT; CDR3aa: CATSDLPASGNTGELFF
j_gene: TRBJ2-1; d_gene: -; abundance: once; v_gene: TRBV11-3; CDR3nt: TGTGCCAGCAGCTTCACGGAGCGAAGTGAGCAGTTCTTC; CDR3aa: CASSFTERSEQFF
j_gene: TRBJ1-4; d_gene: -; abundance: few; v_gene: TRBV28; CDR3nt: TGTGCCAGCATCAACCGGGGTTCAACTAATGAAAAACTGTTTTTT; CDR3aa: CASINRGSTNEKLFF
j_gene: TRBJ2-1; d_gene: -; abundance: -; v_gene: TRBV29-1; CDR3nt: TGCAGCGTGGGCGGGTCTACCTCCTACAATGAGCAGTTCTTC; CDR3aa: CSVGGSTSYNEQFF
j_gene: TRBJ2-7; d_gene: -; abundance: -; v_gene: TRBV5-6; CDR3nt: TGTGCCAGCAGCTTGGGGCAGGGGAACTACGAGCAGTACTTC; CDR3aa: CASSLGQGNYEQYF
j_gene: TRBJ1-5; d_gene: TRBD1; abundance: -; v_gene: TRBV2; CDR3nt: TGTGCCAGCAGCCCTTTCGTCGGGACAGGCGCCTCATCGGGCAATCAGCCCCAGCATTTT; CDR3aa: CASSPFVGTGASSGNQPQHF
j_gene: TRBJ1-1; d_gene: TRBD1; abundance: -; v_gene: TRBV5-4; CDR3nt: TGTGCCAGCAGCAACGACAGGGGGAACACTGAAGCTTTCTTT; CDR3aa: CASSNDRGNTEAFF
j_gene: TRBJ2-3; d_gene: -; abundance: -; v_gene: TRBV7-3; CDR3nt: TGTGCCAGCAGTCGGGGGTTCACAGATACGCAGTATTTT; CDR3aa: CASSRGFTDTQYF
j_gene: TRBJ1-5; d_gene: -; abundance: -; v_gene: TRBV2; CDR3nt: TGTGCCAGCAAGGACAGCTTGGGGCCCCAGCATTTT; CDR3aa: CASKDSLGPQHF
j_gene: TRBJ2-7; d_gene: -; abundance: -; v_gene: TRBV10-3; CDR3nt: TGTGCCATCAGTGATGACAGGAATTACGAGCAGTACTTC; CDR3aa: CAISDDRNYEQYF
j_gene: TRBJ1-2; d_gene: -; abundance: -; v_gene: TRBV19; CDR3nt: TGTGCCAGTAGTATGGTAGGGGTGGATGGCTACACCTTC; CDR3aa: CASSMVGVDGYTF
j_gene: TRBJ1-6; d_gene: TRBD1; abundance: once; v_gene: TRBV5-1; CDR3nt: TGCGCCAGCAGTACGGACAGGGGCGGTAATTCACCCCTCCACTTT; CDR3aa: CASSTDRGGNSPLHF
j_gene: TRBJ2-7; d_gene: TRBD2; abundance: once; v_gene: TRBV28; CDR3nt: TGTGCCAGCACCCAAGGAGGCGGGAGCGAGCAGTACTTC; CDR3aa: CASTQGGGSEQYF
j_gene: TRBJ1-3; d_gene: -; abundance: -; v_gene: TRBV5-4; CDR3nt: TGTGCCAGCAGCTTAGGGAGTCCAACGGTCTCTGGAAACACCATATATTTT; CDR3aa: CASSLGSPTVSGNTIYF
j_gene: TRBJ2-1; d_gene: TRBD2; abundance: -; v_gene: TRBV6-5; CDR3nt: TGTGCCAGCAGTTATTTCGCGGGAGCTTCCTACAATGAGCAGTTCTTC; CDR3aa: CASSYFAGASYNEQFF
j_gene: TRBJ2-1; d_gene: TRBD2; abundance: -; v_gene: TRBV10-3; CDR3nt: TGTGCCATCAGTGAACGTAGCGGGACTGAGAATGAGCAGTTCTTC; CDR3aa: CAISERSGTENEQFF
j_gene: TRBJ1-2; d_gene: -; abundance: -; v_gene: TRBV6-5; CDR3nt: TGTGCCAGCGTCAGGGGATGGAACTATGGCTACACCTTC; CDR3aa: CASVRGWNYGYTF
j_gene: TRBJ1-5; d_gene: TRBD1; abundance: -; v_gene: TRBV7-8; CDR3nt: TGTGCCAGCAGCTCGGACAGGGGGGATCAGCCCCAGCATTTT; CDR3aa: CASSSDRGDQPQHF
j_gene: TRBJ2-1; d_gene: TRBD1; abundance: -; v_gene: TRBV5-1; CDR3nt: TGCGCCAGCAGCTCGGGACAGGGAAGCTACAATGAGCAGTTCTTC; CDR3aa: CASSSGQGSYNEQFF
j_gene: TRBJ2-5; d_gene: TRBD1; abundance: -; v_gene: TRBV2; CDR3nt: TGTGCCAGCAGGGGAGGGGACAGGGGTGATAGAGAGACCCAGTACTTC; CDR3aa: CASRGGDRGDRETQYF
j_gene: TRBJ2-5; d_gene: -; abundance: once; v_gene: TRBV7-3; CDR3nt: TGTGCCAGCAGCTCCGGGGCCCAGGGCAGGGGAGAGACCCAGTACTTC; CDR3aa: CASSSGAQGRGETQYF
j_gene: TRBJ1-2; d_gene: TRBD1; abundance: -; v_gene: TRBV28; CDR3nt: TGTGCCAGCAGTTCCCCTATCGGACAGGGAAGATATGGCTACACCTTC; CDR3aa: CASSSPIGQGRYGYTF
j_gene: TRBJ1-3; d_gene: TRBD1; abundance: -; v_gene: TRBV29-1; CDR3nt: TGCAGCGTTCAGGGGGCGTCTGGAAACACCATATATTTT; CDR3aa: CSVQGASGNTIYF
j_gene: TRBJ2-1; d_gene: TRBD2; abundance: once; v_gene: TRBV25-1; CDR3nt: TGTGCCAGCAGTTACAATCTAGCGGGATACAATGAGCAGTTCTTC; CDR3aa: CASSYNLAGYNEQFF
j_gene: TRBJ1-2; d_gene: -; abundance: -; v_gene: TRBV7-9; CDR3nt: TGTGCCAGCAGCCAAGGCAGGGGCGTTAACTATGGCTACACCTTC; CDR3aa: CASSQGRGVNYGYTF
j_gene: TRBJ2-3; d_gene: -; abundance: -; v_gene: TRBV7-9; CDR3nt: TGTGCCAGCAGCTTAGGACAGATAGGAGCAGATACGCAGTATTTT; CDR3aa: CASSLGQIGADTQYF